This is a list of T cell receptor beta chains from one sample in a study of T-cell reconstitution after alpha-beta-depleted transplantation in children. MiXCR was run by TCRdb on the PCR reads, yielding one entry per CDR3 protein. The repertoire holds 450,000 to 600,000 distinct CDR3 sequences, with approximately 13% as singletons. Sample: PBMCs, mostly from graft donor cells, taken 360 days after TCRalphabeta/CD19-depleted stem cell transplant. The receptors shown here come from a male patient between 10 and 17 years old who had a stem cell transplant for acute myeloid leukemia, so the T cells may come from the graft donor. CDR3s include the opening cysteine and the closing phenylalanine or tryptophan. Each record gives: J gene, D gene, V gene, clone size, CDR3 protein, CDR3 DNA. A D gene is named only where the DNA matches it firmly. Size values are once, few and many counts, or a class for expanded clones, and some rows have none.

J: TRBJ2-5
D: NA
V: TRBV19
size: many
CDR3: CASTLSGVAQETQYF
DNA: TGTGCCAGTACTCTTTCGGGTGTGGCACAAGAGACCCAGTACTTC

J: TRBJ2-1
D: NA
V: TRBV20-1
size: few
CDR3: CSARDLGGTLYSEQFF
DNA: TGCAGTGCTAGAGATCTCGGTGGGACCCTCTACTCTGAGCAGTTCTTC

J: TRBJ2-5
D: NA
V: TRBV20-1
size: NA
CDR3: CSARDRWIARPSSETQYF
DNA: TGCAGTGCTAGAGATCGTTGGATCGCTAGGCCCTCCTCGGAGACCCAGTACTTC

J: TRBJ2-7
D: TRBD2
V: TRBV29-1
size: NA
CDR3: CSALGLAGYEQYF
DNA: TGCAGCGCCTTGGGACTAGCGGGGTACGAGCAGTACTTC

J: TRBJ2-7
D: NA
V: TRBV18
size: NA
CDR3: CASSFTGDTSYEQYF
DNA: TGTGCCAGCTCATTTACAGGAGACACTTCCTACGAGCAGTACTTC

J: TRBJ2-7
D: TRBD2
V: TRBV20-1
size: NA
CDR3: CSAWGRTSGHEFEQYF
DNA: TGCAGTGCGTGGGGTCGGACTAGCGGGCACGAATTCGAGCAGTACTTC

J: TRBJ2-5
D: NA
V: TRBV20-1
size: few
CDR3: CSALDPQETQYF
DNA: TGCAGTGCGTTGGACCCGCAAGAGACCCAGTACTTC

J: TRBJ2-1
D: TRBD2
V: TRBV6-4
size: NA
CDR3: CASSDSEGGPGNEQFF
DNA: TGTGCCAGCAGTGACTCGGAGGGAGGGCCTGGGAATGAGCAGTTCTTC

J: TRBJ1-1
D: NA
V: TRBV28
size: many
CDR3: CASSLLLRDGMNTEAFF
DNA: TGTGCCAGCAGTTTATTGTTGAGGGACGGCATGAACACTGAAGCTTTCTTT

J: TRBJ2-4
D: NA
V: TRBV20-1
size: NA
CDR3: CSARVPGTAKNIQYF
DNA: TGCAGTGCTAGAGTCCCAGGGACGGCCAAAAACATTCAGTACTTC

J: TRBJ2-3
D: NA
V: TRBV20-1
size: NA
CDR3: CSATPTSHTQYF
DNA: TGCAGTGCGACCCCGACCAGTCATACGCAGTATTTT

J: TRBJ1-1
D: TRBD1
V: TRBV11-2
size: NA
CDR3: CASSLGTGSMNTEAFF
DNA: TGTGCCAGCAGCTTGGGGACAGGGAGTATGAACACTGAAGCTTTCTTT

J: TRBJ2-1
D: TRBD2
V: TRBV7-3
size: NA
CDR3: CASSSKSGLAAYNEQFF
DNA: TGTGCCAGCAGCTCTAAGTCGGGACTAGCGGCCTACAATGAGCAGTTCTTC

J: TRBJ2-1
D: TRBD1
V: TRBV5-5
size: few
CDR3: CASSRGQGNHEQFF
DNA: TGTGCCAGCAGCAGGGGACAGGGCAACCATGAGCAGTTCTTC

J: TRBJ1-5
D: TRBD1
V: TRBV6-2/TRBV6-3
size: NA
CDR3: CASSRRTGGGQPQHF
DNA: TGTGCCAGCAGCCGCCGGACAGGGGGCGGGCAGCCCCAGCATTTT

J: TRBJ2-7
D: TRBD1
V: TRBV6-2/TRBV6-3
size: few
CDR3: CASRRQGLGEQYF
DNA: TGTGCCAGCAGAAGACAGGGTCTTGGCGAGCAGTACTTC

J: TRBJ2-1
D: NA
V: TRBV19
size: NA
CDR3: CASSIREYNEQFF
DNA: TGTGCCAGTAGTATAAGAGAATACAATGAGCAGTTCTTC

J: TRBJ2-7
D: NA
V: TRBV4-3
size: NA
CDR3: CASSQGGTPKTEQYF
DNA: TGCGCCAGCAGCCAAGGGGGGACACCGAAAACGGAGCAGTACTTC

J: TRBJ1-1
D: TRBD1
V: TRBV5-1
size: NA
CDR3: CASSSLTGAGTEAFF
DNA: TGCGCCAGCAGCTCACTTACAGGGGCCGGCACTGAAGCTTTCTTT

J: TRBJ2-7
D: TRBD2
V: TRBV18
size: NA
CDR3: CASSRLAGGPRHLYEQYF
DNA: TGTGCCAGCTCACGGCTAGCGGGAGGCCCCCGGCACCTTTACGAGCAGTACTTC

J: TRBJ2-5
D: TRBD1
V: TRBV7-7
size: few
CDR3: CASSKDRTGEETQYF
DNA: TGTGCTAGCAGCAAGGACAGGACCGGGGAAGAGACCCAGTACTTC

J: TRBJ2-2
D: TRBD2
V: TRBV20-1
size: few
CDR3: CSARAAGGPPNTGELFF
DNA: TGCAGTGCTAGGGCAGCGGGAGGACCACCGAACACCGGGGAGCTGTTTTTT

J: TRBJ2-3
D: NA
V: TRBV9
size: NA
CDR3: CASSPRGGVSTDTQYF
DNA: TGTGCCAGCAGCCCTAGAGGTGGAGTTAGTACAGATACGCAGTATTTT

J: TRBJ2-7
D: NA
V: TRBV5-1
size: few
CDR3: CASSPTSTLYEQYF
DNA: TGCGCCAGCAGCCCGACCAGTACGCTCTACGAGCAGTACTTC

J: TRBJ2-4
D: TRBD1
V: TRBV30
size: many
CDR3: CAWSKTGTGDGTRRSKNIQYF
DNA: TGTGCCTGGAGCAAAACCGGGACAGGGGATGGCACTCGTAGGTCCAAAAACATTCAGTACTTC

J: TRBJ2-7
D: TRBD2
V: TRBV9
size: NA
CDR3: CASSVVASGTEQYF
DNA: TGTGCCAGCAGCGTAGTGGCTAGCGGGACCGAGCAGTACTTC

J: TRBJ1-6
D: TRBD1
V: TRBV7-9
size: once
CDR3: CASSVRDRDSPLHF
DNA: TGTGCCAGCAGCGTCCGGGACAGGGATTCACCCCTCCACTTT

J: TRBJ2-1
D: TRBD2
V: TRBV11-2
size: NA
CDR3: CASSIGVGVAGGGSYNEQFF
DNA: TGTGCCAGCAGCATCGGAGTTGGGGTTGCGGGAGGGGGCTCCTACAATGAGCAGTTCTTC

J: TRBJ2-2
D: NA
V: TRBV29-1
size: NA
CDR3: CSGQAPNTGELFF
DNA: TGCAGCGGACAGGCCCCGAACACCGGGGAGCTGTTTTTT

J: TRBJ2-2
D: TRBD1
V: TRBV7-3
size: few
CDR3: CASSLNRGDTGELFF
DNA: TGTGCCAGCAGCTTAAACAGGGGGGATACTGGGGAGCTGTTTTTT

J: TRBJ2-7
D: TRBD2
V: TRBV5-4
size: NA
CDR3: CASSLSTGGPYEQYF
DNA: TGTGCCAGCAGCTTGTCGACGGGAGGACCGTACGAGCAGTACTTC

J: TRBJ2-3
D: NA
V: TRBV20-1
size: many
CDR3: CSEVKIGTDTQYF
DNA: TGCAGTGAAGTCAAAATCGGCACAGATACGCAGTATTTT

J: TRBJ1-2
D: NA
V: TRBV12-3/TRBV12-4
size: NA
CDR3: CASSPRLGYTF
DNA: TGTGCCAGCAGTCCGCGGCTAGGCTACACCTTC

J: TRBJ2-2
D: TRBD2
V: TRBV12-3/TRBV12-4
size: few
CDR3: CATGREGYTGELFF
DNA: TGTGCCACGGGGCGGGAGGGTTACACCGGGGAGCTGTTTTTT

J: TRBJ2-3
D: NA
V: TRBV20-1
size: NA
CDR3: CSATRPRGGRWEDTQYF
DNA: TGCAGTGCTACCCGACCGAGGGGGGGGCGGTGGGAAGATACGCAGTATTTT

J: TRBJ2-7
D: TRBD2
V: TRBV27
size: NA
CDR3: CASRETGTSYEQYF
DNA: TGTGCCAGCAGGGAGACCGGGACTAGCTACGAGCAGTACTTC

J: TRBJ2-1
D: NA
V: TRBV5-1
size: NA
CDR3: CASSPAMWTLKNVNEQFF
DNA: TGCGCCAGCAGCCCTGCGATGTGGACACTAAAAAATGTCAATGAGCAGTTCTTC

J: TRBJ2-1
D: TRBD2
V: TRBV5-1
size: many
CDR3: CASSIQRGDYNEQFF
DNA: TGCGCCAGCAGCATTCAGCGGGGGGACTACAATGAGCAGTTCTTC

J: TRBJ1-4
D: NA
V: TRBV20-1
size: NA
CDR3: CSVSGHGEKLFF
DNA: TGCAGTGTCTCGGGACACGGGGAAAAACTGTTTTTT

J: TRBJ2-5
D: NA
V: TRBV28
size: NA
CDR3: CASTGPLGRKTQYF
DNA: TGTGCCAGCACCGGGCCACTGGGTAGAAAGACCCAGTACTTC